These T cell receptor beta chains were read from a single sample in a study of T-cell reconstitution after alpha-beta-depleted transplantation in children. A single record per CDR3 protein comes from TCRdb applying MiXCR to the PCR reads. The sample yields about 610,000 distinct CDR3 sequences, roughly 27% seen once. Source: PBMCs, taken before TCRalphabeta/CD19-depleted stem cell transplant. Receptors originate from a boy under three years old with Wiskott-Aldrich syndrome, due to receive a stem cell transplant. CDR3s include the opening cysteine and the closing phenylalanine or tryptophan. The order of the fields is D gene, J gene, V gene, clone size, CDR3 length, CDR3 protein, CDR3 DNA. D genes are given only for firm matches. The size of a clone is reported for some rows only, either as once, few or many, or as a class for expanded clones.

NA,TRBJ2-5,TRBV4-1,few,15,CASSQDVRAGETQYF,TGCGCCAGCAGCCAAGATGTCAGGGCGGGAGAGACCCAGTACTTC
TRBD1,TRBJ2-7,TRBV28,few,14,CASSSMDRGYEQYF,TGTGCCAGCAGTTCCATGGACAGGGGTTACGAGCAGTACTTC
NA,TRBJ2-1,TRBV7-3,NA,19,CASSLRVTGYGSSYNEQFF,TGTGCCAGCAGCTTAAGGGTAACAGGGTACGGGAGCTCCTACAATGAGCAGTTCTTC
NA,TRBJ2-2,TRBV13,NA,14,CATPFGSNTGELFF,TGTGCCACCCCATTCGGCTCGAACACCGGGGAGCTGTTTTTT
NA,TRBJ2-5,TRBV5-5,NA,13,CASSLLQDETQYF,TGTGCCAGCAGCTTGTTACAGGACGAGACCCAGTACTTC
NA,TRBJ1-3,TRBV5-1,NA,17,CASSLELSPLSGNTIYF,TGCGCCAGCAGCTTGGAATTGAGCCCGCTCTCTGGAAACACCATATATTTT
NA,TRBJ1-4,TRBV4-1,few,15,CASSQEYATNEKLFF,TGCGCCAGCAGCCAAGAATACGCAACTAATGAAAAACTGTTTTTT
NA,TRBJ2-5,TRBV6-6,few,12,CASGSIQETQYF,TGTGCCAGCGGGTCTATCCAAGAGACCCAGTACTTC
NA,TRBJ2-7,TRBV27,NA,13,CASSFFATYEQYF,TGTGCCAGCAGTTTTTTTGCGACCTACGAGCAGTACTTC
TRBD1,TRBJ2-1,TRBV28,NA,16,CASSGGGTGDYNEQFF,TGTGCCAGCAGTGGGGGGGGGACAGGGGATTACAATGAGCAGTTCTTC
NA,TRBJ2-1,TRBV12-3/TRBV12-4,NA,14,CASSQRAIGNEQFF,TGTGCCAGCAGCCAAAGAGCGATAGGCAATGAGCAGTTCTTC
NA,TRBJ2-1,TRBV7-2,few,17,CASSLIGRDSSYNEQFF,TGTGCCAGCAGCTTAATTGGGAGGGACAGCTCCTACAATGAGCAGTTCTTC
TRBD1,TRBJ2-5,TRBV5-1,NA,14,CASAQDRGGETQYF,TGCGCCAGCGCTCAAGACAGGGGTGGGGAGACCCAGTACTTC
TRBD2,TRBJ2-4,TRBV5-1,NA,15,CASSLVAGGTNIQYF,TGCGCCAGCAGCTTGGTAGCGGGAGGAACGAACATTCAGTACTTC
NA,TRBJ2-7,TRBV28,NA,10,CASAFDEQYF,TGTGCCAGCGCATTCGACGAGCAGTACTTC
TRBD1,TRBJ1-6,TRBV12-3/TRBV12-4,few,17,CASSKGNRGHGNSPLHF,TGTGCCAGCAGTAAGGGGAACAGGGGGCATGGAAATTCACCCCTCCACTTT
TRBD2,TRBJ2-5,TRBV20-1,NA,15,CSAGHPAGVQETQYF,TGCAGTGCTGGCCATCCAGCGGGAGTCCAAGAGACCCAGTACTTC
TRBD1,TRBJ1-2,TRBV3-1,few,15,CASRLAGTGGYGYTF,TGTGCCAGCCGCCTAGCCGGGACAGGGGGCTATGGCTACACCTTC
TRBD2,TRBJ2-7,TRBV6-1,NA,14,CASSAISGSYEQYF,TGTGCCAGCAGTGCGATTAGCGGGAGCTACGAGCAGTACTTC
NA,TRBJ2-1,TRBV5-1,few,15,CASSLVAVTVHEQFF,TGCGCCAGCAGCCTAGTCGCAGTTACAGTCCATGAGCAGTTCTTC
NA,TRBJ1-2,TRBV28,NA,14,CASAPIRGVLGYTF,TGTGCCAGCGCTCCAATTCGAGGGGTCCTTGGCTACACCTTC
TRBD1,TRBJ2-7,TRBV4-1,NA,15,CASSQAPGQVYEQYF,TGCGCCAGCAGCCAGGCTCCGGGACAGGTTTACGAGCAGTACTTC
NA,TRBJ2-1,TRBV5-5,NA,12,CASSLAPRRQFF,TGTGCCAGCAGCTTGGCCCCCAGGCGGCAGTTCTTC
NA,TRBJ2-7,TRBV29-1,NA,14,CSVEDRGGSYEQYF,TGCAGCGTTGAAGATCGAGGCGGCTCCTACGAGCAGTACTTC
TRBD2,TRBJ2-1,TRBV12-3/TRBV12-4,NA,12,CASRTSVDEQFF,TGTGCCAGCAGGACTAGCGTGGATGAGCAGTTCTTC
NA,TRBJ2-5,TRBV5-1,NA,13,CASSVRIQETQYF,TGCGCCAGCAGCGTAAGAATTCAAGAGACCCAGTACTTC
TRBD2,TRBJ2-1,TRBV20-1,NA,14,CSAIKREGPGEQFF,TGCAGTGCCATTAAGCGGGAGGGCCCAGGTGAGCAGTTCTTC
NA,TRBJ1-1,TRBV27,NA,16,CASSFLAGTGDTEAFF,TGTGCCAGCAGTTTCTTGGCCGGGACCGGAGACACTGAAGCTTTCTTT
NA,TRBJ1-1,TRBV9,NA,15,CASSVVADRDTEAFF,TGTGCCAGCAGCGTAGTTGCCGACAGAGACACTGAAGCTTTCTTT
TRBD1,TRBJ1-1,TRBV19,few,14,CASSHEGQGTEAFF,TGTGCCAGTAGTCACGAGGGACAGGGGACTGAAGCTTTCTTT
NA,TRBJ1-3,TRBV29-1,NA,13,CSVEYGPGNTIYF,TGCAGCGTTGAATACGGTCCTGGAAACACCATATATTTT
TRBD2,TRBJ2-5,TRBV27,NA,16,CASSPLGREAEETQYF,TGTGCCAGCAGTCCCCTGGGGAGGGAAGCGGAAGAGACCCAGTACTTC
NA,TRBJ2-7,TRBV20-1,NA,15,CSARDQRMGAYEQYF,TGCAGTGCTAGAGATCAGCGGATGGGAGCCTACGAGCAGTACTTC
TRBD2,TRBJ2-7,TRBV6-5,few,16,CASSLFRLAGTYEQYF,TGTGCCAGCAGTTTGTTTAGACTAGCGGGTACCTACGAGCAGTACTTC
NA,TRBJ1-1,TRBV7-2,NA,14,CALSPARGNTEAFF,TGTGCCCTATCACCGGCCAGGGGGAACACTGAAGCTTTCTTT
NA,TRBJ1-2,TRBV10-3,NA,13,CAIGRGAVYGYTF,TGTGCCATCGGCCGGGGTGCAGTCTATGGCTACACCTTC
TRBD1,TRBJ1-4,TRBV20-1,NA,15,CSARDPGQGGEKLFF,TGCAGTGCTAGAGATCCGGGACAGGGGGGTGAAAAACTGTTTTTT
NA,TRBJ2-1,TRBV3-1,NA,15,CASSQFSGSYNEQFF,TGTGCCAGCAGCCAATTTTCCGGGAGCTACAATGAGCAGTTCTTC
NA,TRBJ2-1,TRBV20-1,few,12,CSVSGGPNEQFF,TGCAGTGTTAGTGGGGGACCCAATGAGCAGTTCTTC
NA,TRBJ1-3,TRBV28,NA,14,CACRGRLGGNTIYF,TGTGCCTGCAGAGGACGCCTGGGAGGAAACACCATATATTTT
NA,TRBJ2-7,TRBV7-2,few,15,CASRRTGGESYEQYF,TGTGCCAGCAGGCGTACGGGGGGCGAATCCTACGAGCAGTACTTC
TRBD1,TRBJ2-7,TRBV7-8,few,15,CASSINRGGPYEQYF,TGTGCCAGCAGCATAAACAGGGGCGGCCCCTACGAGCAGTACTTC
NA,TRBJ2-3,TRBV20-1,NA,15,CSASGSRGDTDTQYF,TGCAGTGCTAGCGGCTCTCGCGGGGACACAGATACGCAGTATTTT
NA,TRBJ2-7,TRBV6-6,few,12,CASSETDYEQYF,TGTGCCAGCAGCGAGACAGACTACGAGCAGTACTTC
TRBD2,TRBJ2-3,TRBV5-6,few,17,CASSPLAGEGGTDTQYF,TGTGCCAGCAGCCCTCTAGCGGGAGAGGGTGGCACAGATACGCAGTATTTT
NA,TRBJ2-7,TRBV5-1,NA,13,CASSRPDVYEQYF,TGCGCCAGCAGTCGACCGGACGTCTACGAGCAGTACTTC
NA,TRBJ2-6,TRBV27,NA,14,CASSLQVGANVLTF,TGTGCCAGCAGTTTACAGGTGGGGGCCAACGTCCTGACTTTC
TRBD2,TRBJ2-1,TRBV12-3/TRBV12-4,NA,18,CASSPGLAGSWSYNEQFF,TGTGCCAGCAGTCCGGGACTAGCGGGATCTTGGTCCTACAATGAGCAGTTCTTC
NA,TRBJ2-1,TRBV29-1,few,12,CSVGDRRNEQFF,TGCAGCGTTGGAGACAGGCGGAATGAGCAGTTCTTC
TRBD2,TRBJ2-1,TRBV20-1,NA,13,CSARGGAGGEQFF,TGCAGTGCTAGAGGGGGAGCGGGAGGTGAGCAGTTCTTC
NA,TRBJ1-1,TRBV4-2,few,15,CASSQEGRKNTEAFF,TGTGCCAGCAGCCAAGAAGGGCGGAAGAACACTGAAGCTTTCTTT
NA,TRBJ2-6,TRBV15,NA,19,CATSRGGRGQLSGANVLTF,TGTGCCACCAGCAGGGGGGGGAGAGGACAGTTATCTGGGGCCAACGTCCTGACTTTC
NA,TRBJ2-7,TRBV7-2,few,15,CASSLVPSVRGEQYF,TGTGCCAGCAGCTTAGTTCCCTCGGTAAGAGGCGAGCAGTACTTC
NA,TRBJ2-3,TRBV20-1,NA,10,CSAKTDTQYF,TGCAGTGCTAAAACAGATACGCAGTATTTT
NA,TRBJ1-5,TRBV7-2,few,15,CASSLVGRVGQPQHF,TGTGCCAGCAGCTTAGTGGGTAGGGTTGGCCAGCCCCAGCATTTT
TRBD2,TRBJ2-2,TRBV5-1,few,15,CASSPSGSNTGELFF,TGCGCCAGCAGCCCTAGCGGGAGCAACACCGGGGAGCTGTTTTTT
NA,TRBJ1-2,TRBV20-1,NA,15,CSARDYRETNYGYTF,TGCAGTGCTAGAGATTATCGGGAGACTAACTATGGCTACACCTTC
TRBD2,TRBJ2-7,TRBV27,NA,17,CASSSPSGRSSTGEQYF,TGTGCCAGCAGTTCTCCTAGCGGGAGATCCTCTACGGGCGAGCAGTACTTC
NA,TRBJ1-3,TRBV12-3/TRBV12-4,NA,15,CASSFRGHSGNTIYF,TGTGCCAGCAGTTTTCGGGGCCACTCTGGAAACACCATATATTTT
NA,TRBJ2-2,TRBV28,NA,16,CASSFSGPTKLTELFF,TGTGCCAGCAGTTTTTCCGGGCCCACCAAGCTAACGGAGCTGTTTTTT